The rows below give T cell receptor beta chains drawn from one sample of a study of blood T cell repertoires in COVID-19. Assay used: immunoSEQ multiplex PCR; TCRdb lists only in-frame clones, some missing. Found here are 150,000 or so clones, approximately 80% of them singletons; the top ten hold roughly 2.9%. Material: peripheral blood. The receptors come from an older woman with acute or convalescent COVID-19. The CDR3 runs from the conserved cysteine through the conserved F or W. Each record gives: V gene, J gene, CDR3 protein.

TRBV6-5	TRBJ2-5	CASIPLGGAEETQYF
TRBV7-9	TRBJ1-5	CASSRDRNQPQHF
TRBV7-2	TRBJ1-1	CASSPGITGDTEAFF
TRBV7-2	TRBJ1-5	CASNPTGGEPQHF
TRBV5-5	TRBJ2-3	CASSLGGGGSTDTQYF
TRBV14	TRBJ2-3	CASSQGYRVRTDTQYF
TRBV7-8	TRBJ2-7	CASSLYHSGTSGRSSYEQYF
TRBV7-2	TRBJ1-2	CASRITGGLGYTF
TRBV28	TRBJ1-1	CASSSTGLGTEAFF
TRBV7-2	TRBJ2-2	CASSTQRGVDTGELFF
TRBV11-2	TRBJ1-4	CASSSLTGRATNEKLFF
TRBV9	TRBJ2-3	CASSVEVGGRGLSTDTQYF
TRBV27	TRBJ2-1	CASSFPNRGMGNEQFF
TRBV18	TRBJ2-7	CASSPRPLGYEQYF
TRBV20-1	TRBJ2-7	CSTSGLVAGGTSYEQYF
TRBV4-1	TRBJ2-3	CASSQGPGTSGGDTQYF
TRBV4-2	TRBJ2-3	CASSQDREGTHSRYNTDTQYF
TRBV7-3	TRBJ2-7	CASSLKAGPYEQYF
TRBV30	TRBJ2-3	CAWSSARGDTQYF
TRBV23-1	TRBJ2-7	CASQKGWGDTGQGEYEQYF
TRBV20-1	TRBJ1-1	CSASPARGSNTEAFF
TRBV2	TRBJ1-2	CASSEEARINGYTF
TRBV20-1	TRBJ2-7	CSASSAGTGRYEQYF
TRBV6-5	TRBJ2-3	CASMRADTDTQYF
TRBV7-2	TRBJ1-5	CASSHRQGSGNQPQHF
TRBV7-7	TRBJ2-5	CASSFGQPNQETQYF
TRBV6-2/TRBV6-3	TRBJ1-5	CASSYDRSQPQHF
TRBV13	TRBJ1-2	CASSSLGGNYGYTF
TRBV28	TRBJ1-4	CASSLYAGGLNEKLFF
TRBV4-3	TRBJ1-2	CASSQGQGYGYTF
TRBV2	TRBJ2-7	CASSEQGTYEQYF
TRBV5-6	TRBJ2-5	CASSLGSSRTTQYF